This note documents a single T cell receptor (beta chain) sequence. Its antigen is undetermined. The data stem from a study of cytomegalovirus exposure and HLA in healthy donors. Study results and caveats: The authors enumerated roughly 180 TCR beta chains as linked to cytomegalovirus. It was reportedly the case that the classifier diagnosed cytomegalovirus status with high specificity and sensitivity. Sequences of the TCR beta chain were said to predict the HLA-A and HLA-B alleles of most subjects accurately.

Samples came from healthy bone marrow donors. The PCR made use of 60 Vbeta and 13 Jbeta primers. The data were produced by immunoSEQ multiplex PCR, yet TCRdb's version contains in-frame clones alone and is incomplete. The sample carries around 81,000 clones, less than 75% recorded once. Trimming pared 3 bases from V and 10 bases from J, leaving 14 bases between. In germline, CDR1 is SGDLS, CDR2 YYNGEE. This CDR3 is 13 amino acids long. This sequence was found in a man in his thirties or forties in good health and CMV-seropositive. Sequencing input: PBMCs. The V call is TRBV9, the J call TRBJ2-1; D possibly corresponds to TRBD1 (6 bases). The CDR3 sequence: CASSALQGAEQFF. The CDR3, as DNA: TGTGCCAGCAGCGCCCTACAGGGCGCGGAGCAGTTCTTC.